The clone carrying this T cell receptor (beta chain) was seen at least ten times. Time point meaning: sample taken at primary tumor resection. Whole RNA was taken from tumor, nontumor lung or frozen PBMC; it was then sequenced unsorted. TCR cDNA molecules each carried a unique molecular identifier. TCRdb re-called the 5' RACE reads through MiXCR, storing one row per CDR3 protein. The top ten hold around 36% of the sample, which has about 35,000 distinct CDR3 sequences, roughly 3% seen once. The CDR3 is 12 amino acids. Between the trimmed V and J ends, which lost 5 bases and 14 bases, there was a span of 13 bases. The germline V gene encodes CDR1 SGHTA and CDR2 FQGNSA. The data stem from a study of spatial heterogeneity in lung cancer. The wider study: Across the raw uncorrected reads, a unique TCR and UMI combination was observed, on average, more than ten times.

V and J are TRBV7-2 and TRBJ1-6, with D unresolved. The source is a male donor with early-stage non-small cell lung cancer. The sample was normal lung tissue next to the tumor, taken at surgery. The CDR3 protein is CASSPDWVALHF. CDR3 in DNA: TGTGCCAGCAGCCCGGACTGGGTGGCCCTCCACTTT. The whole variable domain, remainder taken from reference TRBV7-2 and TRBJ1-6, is GAGVSQSPSNKVTEKGKDVELRCDPISGHTALYWYRQSLGQGLEFLIYFQGNSAPDKSGLPSDRFSAERTGGSVSTLTIQRTQQEDSAVYLCASSPDWVALHFGNGTRLTVT.